This T cell receptor (beta chain) was recovered during a study of T cell responses to AZD1222 COVID-19 vaccine. TCRdb's table, derived via immunoSEQ multiplex PCR, lists solely in-frame clones and lacks some. The table shows 130,000 or so clones, with around 90% occurring only once. General study findings and limits: Researchers took repertoire samples only after the peak T cell response had come. The donors showed a predominance of white British ancestry and of females, with possible underestimation of clonal diversity. The study found Spike-specific TCR breadth and depth rose after two AZD1222 doses.

Details on this clone: Its antigen is still unknown.

This CDR3 spans 16 amino acids. Germline V gene sequence: CDR1 SQVTM, CDR2 ANQGSEA. V shed 4 bases, J shed 1 base, and the junction held 11 bases outside the gene matches. Pooled together were second doses at about 4 or about 12 weeks. The rearrangement uses TRBV29-1 and TRBJ2-7, with TRBD1 matching 9 bases. Sample: peripheral blood, taken 28 days after the second AZD1222 dose. The receptor's source is an adult who received the AZD1222 COVID-19 vaccine. DNA of the CDR3: TGCAGCGTTGCCCCTTTACCGGGACAGGGATCCTACGAGCAGTACTTC. It specifies CSVAPLPGQGSYEQYF.